Each of the 25 T cell receptor beta chains below was sequenced from the same sample in a study of T cell clones after liver transplantation. Clones were read by immunoSEQ multiplex PCR, and TCRdb kept only the in-frame ones, dropping some. Found here are approximately 8,800 clones, about three quarters of them singletons; the top ten hold around 19%. This specimen was CD8+ T cells from blood, taken before liver transplant. These receptor sequences come from a human donor who received a liver transplant.

The chain combines TRBV15 with TRBJ1-1; D not certain. The CDR3 runs to 14 residues. Germline lookup yields CDR1 LNHNV and CDR2 YYDKDF (reference sequence). Trimming shortened V by 0 bases and J by 4 bases, and 9 bases separated the two germline ends. As DNA, the CDR3 is TGTGCCACCAGCAGAGATCTGAGGGTCACTGAAGCTTTCTTT. Encoded protein: CATSRDLRVTEAFF. The variable domain in full, completed from reference TRBV15 and TRBJ1-1, reads DAMVIQNPRYQVTQFGKPVTLSCSQTLNHNVMYWYQQKSSQAPKLLFHYYDKDFNNEADTPDNFQSRRPNTSFCFLDIRSPGLGDTAMYLCATSRDLRVTEAFFGQGTRLTVV.

V and J are TRBV5-1 and TRBJ2-2; D gene uncertain. The ends were cut back, 2 bases at V and 1 base at J, with 3 bases in the middle. The CDR3 is made up of 13 amino acids. The V gene's germline CDR1 is SGHRS and CDR2 YFSETQ. The DNA for the CDR3 is TGCGCCAGCAGCTTACAGAACACCGGGGAGCTGTTTTTT. It yields the protein CASSLQNTGELFF. Full variable domain (outside the CDR3, taken from reference TRBV5-1 and TRBJ2-2): KAGVTQTPRYLIKTRGQQVTLSCSPISGHRSVSWYQQTPGQGLQFLFEYFSETQRNKGNFPGRFSGRQFSNSRSEMNVSTLELGDSALYLCASSLQNTGELFFGEGSRLTVL.

This chain connects TRBV4-2 to TRBJ2-5; TRBD2 matches at 8 bases. Trimming took 0 bases from V and 0 from J; bases not matched to a gene: 6. Germline V gene lookup returns CDR1 LGHNA and CDR2 YNFKEQ. CDR3 length: 17 residues. The CDR3 DNA sequence: TGTGCCAGCAGCCAAGAGGCCGGGGGGGCGTACCAAGAGACCCAGTACTTC. Its protein is CASSQEAGGAYQETQYF.

This chain uses TRBV19 with TRBJ2-5, with D possibly being TRBD2 (5 bases). Per the germline V gene, CDR1 is LNHDA and CDR2 is SQIVND (reference sequence). The CDR3 loop spans 13 amino acids. The ends were cut back, 7 bases at V and 3 bases at J, with 12 bases in the middle. The CDR3 spells CASKDWKEETQYF. In DNA form, the CDR3 reads TGTGCCAGTAAGGACTGGAAGGAAGAGACCCAGTACTTC.

The chain is built from TRBV6-4 and TRBJ2-1; 10 positions agree with TRBD2. CDR1 MRHNA and CDR2 SNTAGT come from the germline V gene. Unmatched junction bases numbered 9, after V lost 3 bases and J lost 7 bases. The CDR3 length is 16 residues. CDR3 sequence reads: CASSDGASGSWNEQFF. The CDR3 bases are TGTGCCAGCAGTGATGGGGCTAGCGGGAGTTGGAATGAGCAGTTCTTC.

V and J are TRBV13 and TRBJ2-7; D is perhaps TRBD2 (6 bases). Germline CDR1 is PRHDT and CDR2 is FYEKMQ (reference sequence). Trimming took 0 bases from V and 4 from J, leaving 10 bases between them. This CDR3 contains 14 residues. In nucleotides, the CDR3 is TGTGCCAGCAGCTTAGGCCAGGAGGGATACGAGCAGTACTTC. This encodes CASSLGQEGYEQYF.

This clone was observed once. The rearrangement links TRBV7-9 to TRBJ2-7, with TRBD2 matching over 7 bases. This CDR3 spans 15 amino acids. Germline CDR1 reads SEHNR; CDR2 reads FQNEAQ (reference sequence). V trimming: 1 base; J trimming: 6 bases; junction bases outside the gene matches: 9. The chain's CDR3 is CASSLGGEGSREQYF. The CDR3 bases are TGTGCCAGCAGCTTAGGAGGGGAGGGGTCCCGCGAGCAGTACTTC.

The chain is built from TRBV4-2 and TRBJ1-1; the D is unclear. Trimming cost V 1 base and J 0 bases, with 3 bases left between them. Germline V gene data show CDR1 as LGHNA and CDR2 as YNFKEQ. The CDR3 contains 13 residues. CDR3 DNA: TGTGCCAGCAGCCAAGGTATGAACACTGAAGCTTTCTTT. This encodes CASSQGMNTEAFF.

The sample holds one count of this clone. The CDR3, as DNA: TGTGCCAGCAGCTTAGAGGCCGGCCTGGGGTCCGGGGAGCTGTTTTTT. Its protein is CASSLEAGLGSGELFF. The chain carries TRBV7-2 and TRBJ2-2; D uncertain. V gave up 1 base and J gave up 6 bases, with 15 bases separating them. The CDR3 runs 16 residues. Per germline, CDR1 SGHTA and CDR2 FQGNSA.

The gene calls are TRBV11-2 and TRBJ2-2, with 10 bases matching TRBD1. This CDR3 has 15 amino acids. Trimming cost V 4 bases and J 5 bases; bases outside gene matches: 4. Germline V lookup: CDR1 SGHAT, CDR2 FQNNGV. The CDR3 region is CASSSRDRGTGELFF. CDR3 bases: TGTGCCAGCAGCTCCCGGGACAGGGGTACCGGGGAGCTGTTTTTT. Using reference TRBV11-2 and TRBJ2-2 for the parts outside the CDR3, the full variable domain is EAGVAQSPRYKIIEKRQSVAFWCNPISGHATLYWYQQILGQGPKLLIQFQNNGVVDDSQLPKDRFSAERLKGVDSTLKIQPAKLEDSAVYLCASSSRDRGTGELFFGEGSRLTVL.

The chain has TRBV9 and TRBJ2-2; the D call may be TRBD1 or TRBD2 (5 bases each). V lost 0 bases and J lost 5, with 8 bases in between. Germline values: CDR1 SGDLS, CDR2 YYNGEE. The CDR3 length is 14 residues. The CDR3 region has the DNA TGTGCCAGCAGCGTAGGGGGGATTACCGGGGAGCTGTTTTTT. Protein sequence: CASSVGGITGELFF.

CDR3 residues: CASIRQGDEKLFF. CDR3 coding DNA: TGTGCCAGCATAAGACAGGGAGATGAAAAACTGTTTTTT. This sequence joins TRBV2 and TRBJ1-4, with TRBD1 matching over 7 bases. This CDR3 is 13 amino acids long. Looked up from germline, CDR1 is SNHLY and CDR2 is FYNNEI. Losses at the gene ends were 7 bases for V and 6 bases for J; bases not matched to a gene: 5.

The chain has TRBV19 and TRBJ2-2; TRBD1 might be the D (5 bases). Trimming pared 5 bases from V and 7 bases from J, leaving 14 bases between. Germline CDR1 LNHDA, CDR2 SQIVND (reference sequence). This CDR3 is 14 amino acids long. CDR3 sequence reads: CASSDWAGLGELFF. CDR3 nucleotides: TGTGCCAGTAGTGATTGGGCAGGGCTCGGGGAGCTGTTTTTT.

This chain connects TRBV4-2 to TRBJ2-1; 12 bases map to TRBD2. V gave up 0 bases and J gave up 0 bases; unmatched junction bases: 9. Per germline, CDR1 LGHNA and CDR2 YNFKEQ. This CDR3 contains 20 residues. This CDR3 reads CASSQDGLAGGDLSYNEQFF. The CDR3 region has the DNA TGTGCCAGCAGCCAAGATGGGCTAGCGGGGGGGGACCTCTCCTACAATGAGCAGTTCTTC.

This chain links TRBV5-4 with TRBJ1-5; perhaps TRBD1 as D (5 bases). The CDR3 length is 13 residues. From germline, CDR1 is SGHNT and CDR2 YYREEE (reference sequence). V was shortened by 4 bases and J by 5 bases, with 10 bases between the two germline ends. This CDR3 is CASSPGLYQPQHF. The CDR3 DNA reads as TGTGCCAGCAGCCCGGGACTCTATCAGCCCCAGCATTTT.

J is TRBJ1-3 and V is TRBV19; 7 bases map to TRBD1. After removal of 8 bases from V and 1 base from J, the junction contained 8 bases not matched to a gene. The CDR3 sequence is 15 residues long. Looked up from germline, CDR1 is LNHDA and CDR2 is SQIVND (reference sequence). CDR3 loop: CASADRAGSGNTIYF. The CDR3, as DNA: TGTGCCAGTGCCGACAGGGCCGGGTCTGGAAACACCATATATTTT.

The rearrangement uses TRBV7-9 and TRBJ1-4; unclear D gene. V shed 1 base and J shed 4 bases, with 13 bases lying between them. CDR3 size: 16 residues. Germline CDR1 and CDR2: SEHNR and FQNEAQ (reference sequence). CDR3 sequence: CASSLGLGQLNEKLFF. CDR3 bases: TGTGCCAGCAGCTTAGGTTTAGGGCAACTTAATGAAAAACTGTTTTTT.

This chain connects TRBV9 to TRBJ2-5; D gene unclear. CDR3 size: 12 residues. Germline V CDR1 and CDR2: SGDLS, YYNGEE. V was cut by 0 bases and J by 5 bases, with 5 bases left in between. In nucleotides, the CDR3 is TGTGCCAGCAGCGTAGAGGAGGAGACCCAGTACTTC. Amino acids: CASSVEEETQYF.

This rearrangement joins TRBV10-3 to TRBJ2-1; 8 nucleotides align to TRBD1. CDR3 length: 15 amino acids. Germline CDR1 is ENHRY and CDR2 is SYGVKD. Trimming at V came to 2 bases and at J to 6 bases, leaving 6 bases not matched to a gene. This CDR3 reads CAISEGTGGLNEQFF. DNA for the CDR3: TGTGCCATCAGTGAGGGGACAGGAGGACTCAATGAGCAGTTCTTC.

The rearrangement joins TRBV7-3 to TRBJ2-3, with D unresolved. The V end lost 4 bases, the J end lost 0 bases, and 5 bases lay between the germline ends. The CDR3 has 13 amino acids. From germline, CDR1 is SGHTA and CDR2 FQGTGA. The CDR3 reads CASSSDSTDTQYF. Here the CDR3 DNA reads TGTGCCAGCAGCTCGGACAGCACAGATACGCAGTATTTT.

The CDR3 sequence: CASSPGLATYNEQFF. For the CDR3, the DNA is TGTGCCAGCAGCCCCGGACTAGCGACCTACAATGAGCAGTTCTTC. The chain couples TRBV7-3 to TRBJ2-1, with TRBD2 matching over 9 bases. The CDR3 covers 15 residues. The junction had 4 bases not matched to a gene; V was cut back by 5 bases and J by 2 bases. Germline CDR1 reads SGHTA; CDR2 reads FQGTGA.

This clone was seen a handful of times. J is TRBJ2-7 and V is TRBV29-1; D possibly corresponds to TRBD1 (6 bases). The ends were cut back, 6 bases at V and 1 base at J, with 19 bases in the middle. CDR3 length: 15 residues. Germline assignment: CDR1 SQVTM and CDR2 ANQGSEA. This CDR3 is CSVLLGAVPSYEQYF. CDR3 DNA sequence: TGCAGCGTCCTACTGGGGGCAGTCCCTTCCTACGAGCAGTACTTC.

The V gene is TRBV27, the J gene TRBJ1-1, with a possible D match to TRBD1 (5 bases). The germline V and J ends were trimmed by 7 bases and 5 bases, with 17 bases remaining between them. Germline V gene sequence: CDR1 MNHEY, CDR2 SMNVEV (reference sequence). The CDR3 spans 14 residues. CDR3 amino acids: CASTRRGEETEAFF. In DNA form, the CDR3 reads TGTGCCAGCACCAGGCGAGGGGAGGAAACTGAAGCTTTCTTT.

The chain carries TRBV19 and TRBJ2-7; no clear D gene. Germline V lookup: CDR1 LNHDA, CDR2 SQIVND (reference sequence). This CDR3 is 13 amino acids long. V gave up 7 bases and J gave up 0 bases, with 10 bases separating them. The DNA of the CDR3 is TGTGCCAGTACGGACGGCAGCTCCTACGAGCAGTACTTC. Translation gives CASTDGSSYEQYF. The whole variable domain, remainder taken from reference TRBV19 and TRBJ2-7, is DGGITQSPKYLFRKEGQNVTLSCEQNLNHDAMYWYRQDPGQGLRLIYYSQIVNDFQKGDIAEGYSVSREKKESFPLTVTSAQKNPTAFYLCASTDGSSYEQYFGPGTRLTVT.

This clone counts as medium-sized (0.01 to 0.1%). In the same sample, other DNA sequences code for this CDR3. The chain couples TRBV13 to TRBJ1-2; no clear D gene. Deletions cut 0 bases from V and 4 bases from J, with 9 bases between. The CDR3 consists of 14 residues. Per the germline V gene, CDR1 is PRHDT and CDR2 is FYEKMQ (reference sequence). CDR3 in amino acids: CASSLGTGGYGYTF. For the CDR3, the DNA is TGTGCCAGCAGCTTAGGAACCGGTGGCTATGGCTACACCTTC.